This T cell receptor beta chain was retrieved from a study of blood T cell repertoires in COVID-19. Overall study: In each case, the material was cDNA or gDNA derived from T cells, B-cell-depleted T cells, or PBMCs.

This CDR3 region has 14 residues. With V trimmed by 11 bases and J by 0 bases, 7 bases remained unmatched. Germline V gene sequence: CDR1 SEHNR, CDR2 FQNEAQ (reference sequence). Some clones are missing from TCRdb's copy, which holds only in-frame ones; the method was immunoSEQ multiplex PCR. This sample has over 110,000 clones, with 88% found just once. The source of this sequence is a human donor in a cohort sampled during active COVID-19. The rearrangement links TRBV7-9 to TRBJ2-5; 9 positions agree with TRBD1. The sequencing sample was made of peripheral blood. CDR3 coding DNA: TGTGCCGGGGGGACAGGGATGTACCAAGAGACCCAGTACTTC. The encoded protein is CAGGTGMYQETQYF.